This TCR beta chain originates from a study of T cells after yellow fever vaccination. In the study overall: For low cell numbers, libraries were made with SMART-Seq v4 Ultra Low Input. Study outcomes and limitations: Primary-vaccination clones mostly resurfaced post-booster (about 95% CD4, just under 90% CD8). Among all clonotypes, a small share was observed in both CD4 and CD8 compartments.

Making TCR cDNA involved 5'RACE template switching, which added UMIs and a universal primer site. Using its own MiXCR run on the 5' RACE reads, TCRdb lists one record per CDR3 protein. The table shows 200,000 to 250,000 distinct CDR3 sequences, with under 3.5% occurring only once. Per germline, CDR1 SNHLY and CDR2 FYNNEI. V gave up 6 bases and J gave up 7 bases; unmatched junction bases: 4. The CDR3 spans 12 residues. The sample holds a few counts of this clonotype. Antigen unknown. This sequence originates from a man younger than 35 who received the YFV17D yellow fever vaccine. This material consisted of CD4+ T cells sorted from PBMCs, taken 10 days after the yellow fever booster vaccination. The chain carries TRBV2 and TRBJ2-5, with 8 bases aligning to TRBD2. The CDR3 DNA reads TGTGCCAGCAGACCGGGACTAGGGACCCAGTACTTC. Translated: CASRPGLGTQYF. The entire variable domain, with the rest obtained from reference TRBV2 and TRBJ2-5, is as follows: EPEVTQTPSHQVTQMGQEVILRCVPISNHLYFYWYRQILGQKVEFLVSFYNNEISEKSEIFDDQFSVERPDGSNFTLKIRSTKLEDSAMYFCASRPGLGTQYFGPGTRLLVL.